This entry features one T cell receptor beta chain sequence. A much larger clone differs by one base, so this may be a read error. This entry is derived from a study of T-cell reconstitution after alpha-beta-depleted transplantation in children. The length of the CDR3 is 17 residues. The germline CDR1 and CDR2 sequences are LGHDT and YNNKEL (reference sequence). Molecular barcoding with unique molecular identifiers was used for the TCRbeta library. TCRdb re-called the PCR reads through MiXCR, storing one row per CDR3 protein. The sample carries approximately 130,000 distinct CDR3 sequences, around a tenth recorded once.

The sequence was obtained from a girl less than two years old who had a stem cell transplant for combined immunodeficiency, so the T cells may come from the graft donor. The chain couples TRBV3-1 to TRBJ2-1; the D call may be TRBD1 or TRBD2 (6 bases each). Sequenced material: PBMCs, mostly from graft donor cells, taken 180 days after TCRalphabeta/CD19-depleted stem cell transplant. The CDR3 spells CASCQDVRGPGGNEQFF. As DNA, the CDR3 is TGTGCCAGCTGCCAAGATGTACGGGGGCCGGGTGGGAATGAGCAGTTCTTC.